Reported below is one T cell receptor (beta chain). Its antigen remains unidentified. V was trimmed by 5 bases and J by 5 bases, leaving 9 bases between them. CDR1 is PRHDT, CDR2 FYEKMQ, per germline (reference sequence). The CDR3 loop spans 13 amino acids. This record belongs to a study of beta chain features in type 1 diabetes. Overall study results and limits: TCRB rearrangement may or may not be influenced by HLA type; here this remained unresolved. All four CD4+ subsets of Type 1 diabetes patients contained TCRB CDR3s that were moderately but significantly shorter.

Since all of the isolated RNA was reverse transcribed, expressed TCRB transcripts were what got sequenced. Some 3.6 million reads per sample were averaged for naive, central memory and regulatory samples. Libraries were prepared by immunoSEQ multiplex PCR; TCRdb keeps only in-frame clonotypes and omits some of them. The table includes almost 350,000 clones, 6.5% to 10% detected once. The chain carries TRBV13 and TRBJ1-4; no firm D call. Sequencing was done on a sample of central memory CD4+ T cells from blood. This TCR came from a woman in her late teens or twenties in good health. This CDR3 reads CASSTNGNEKLFF. For the CDR3, the DNA is TGTGCCAGCAGCACCAACGGGAATGAAAAACTGTTTTTT.